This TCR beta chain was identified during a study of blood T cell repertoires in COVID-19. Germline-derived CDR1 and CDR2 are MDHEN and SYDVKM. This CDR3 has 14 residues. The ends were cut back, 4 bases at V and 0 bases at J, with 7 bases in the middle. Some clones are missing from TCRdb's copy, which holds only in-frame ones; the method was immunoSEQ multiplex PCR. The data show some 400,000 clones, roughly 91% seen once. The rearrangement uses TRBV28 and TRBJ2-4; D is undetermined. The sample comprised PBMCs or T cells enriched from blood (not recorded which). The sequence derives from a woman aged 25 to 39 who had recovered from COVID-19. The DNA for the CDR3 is TGTGCCAGCAGTTCCAAACTAGCCAAAAACATTCAGTACTTC. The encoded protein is CASSSKLAKNIQYF.